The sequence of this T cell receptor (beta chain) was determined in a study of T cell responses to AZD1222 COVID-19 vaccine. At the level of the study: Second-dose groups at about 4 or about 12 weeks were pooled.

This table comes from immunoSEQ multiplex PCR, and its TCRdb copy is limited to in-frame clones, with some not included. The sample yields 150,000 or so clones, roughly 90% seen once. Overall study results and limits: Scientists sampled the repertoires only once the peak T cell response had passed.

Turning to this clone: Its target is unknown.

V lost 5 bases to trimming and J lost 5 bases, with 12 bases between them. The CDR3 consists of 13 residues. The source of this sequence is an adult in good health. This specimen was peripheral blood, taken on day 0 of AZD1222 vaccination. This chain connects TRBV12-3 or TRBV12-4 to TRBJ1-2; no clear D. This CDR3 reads CASSRSSGYGYTF. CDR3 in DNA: TGTGCCAGCAGTCGCTCCTCGGGGTATGGCTACACCTTC.